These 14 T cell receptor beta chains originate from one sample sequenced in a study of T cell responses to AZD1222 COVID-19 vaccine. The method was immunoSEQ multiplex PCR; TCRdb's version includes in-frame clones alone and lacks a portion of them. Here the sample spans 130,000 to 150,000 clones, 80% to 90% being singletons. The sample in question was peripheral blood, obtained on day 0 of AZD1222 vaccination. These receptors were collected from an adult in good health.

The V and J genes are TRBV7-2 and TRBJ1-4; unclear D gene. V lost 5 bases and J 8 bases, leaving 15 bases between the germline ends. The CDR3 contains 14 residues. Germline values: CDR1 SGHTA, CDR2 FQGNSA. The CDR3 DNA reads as TGTGCCAGCAGCCACCCAGCGGGAGGAGAAAAACTGTTTTTT. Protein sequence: CASSHPAGGEKLFF. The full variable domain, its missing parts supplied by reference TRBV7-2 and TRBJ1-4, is GAGVSQSPSNKVTEKGKDVELRCDPISGHTALYWYRQSLGQGLEFLIYFQGNSAPDKSGLPSDRFSAERTGGSVSTLTIQRTQQEDSAVYLCASSHPAGGEKLFFGSGTQLSVL.

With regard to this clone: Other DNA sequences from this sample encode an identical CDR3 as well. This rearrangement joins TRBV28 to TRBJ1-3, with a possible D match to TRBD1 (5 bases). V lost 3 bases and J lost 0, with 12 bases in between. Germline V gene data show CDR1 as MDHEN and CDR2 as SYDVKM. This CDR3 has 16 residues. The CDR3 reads CASSLKGLSSGNTIYF. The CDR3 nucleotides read TGTGCCAGCAGTTTGAAGGGGCTCAGCTCTGGAAACACCATATATTTT.

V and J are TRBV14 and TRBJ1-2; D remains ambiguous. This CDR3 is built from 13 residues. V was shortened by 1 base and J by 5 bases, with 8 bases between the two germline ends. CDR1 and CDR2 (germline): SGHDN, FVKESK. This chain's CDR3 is CASSQVSTYGYTF. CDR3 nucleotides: TGTGCCAGCAGCCAAGTCTCAACTTATGGCTACACCTTC.

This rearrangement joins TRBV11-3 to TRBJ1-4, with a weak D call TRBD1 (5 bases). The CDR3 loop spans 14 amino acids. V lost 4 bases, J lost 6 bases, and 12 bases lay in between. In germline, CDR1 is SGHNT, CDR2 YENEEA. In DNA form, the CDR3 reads TGTGCCAGCAGCTGGGGTCGGGGGGATGAAAAACTGTTTTTT. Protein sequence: CASSWGRGDEKLFF.

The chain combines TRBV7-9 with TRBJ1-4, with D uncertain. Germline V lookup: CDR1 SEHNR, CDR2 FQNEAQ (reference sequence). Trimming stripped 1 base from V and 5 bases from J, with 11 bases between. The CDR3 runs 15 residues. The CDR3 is CASSLVLGGNEKLFF. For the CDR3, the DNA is TGTGCCAGCAGCTTAGTACTGGGCGGGAATGAAAAACTGTTTTTT.

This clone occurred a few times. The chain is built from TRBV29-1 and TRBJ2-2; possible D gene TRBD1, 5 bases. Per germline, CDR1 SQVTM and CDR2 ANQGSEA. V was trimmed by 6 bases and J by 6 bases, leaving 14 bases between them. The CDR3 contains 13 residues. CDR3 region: CSVSDRPAGELFF. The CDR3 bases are TGCAGCGTCTCCGACAGACCAGCCGGGGAGCTGTTTTTT.

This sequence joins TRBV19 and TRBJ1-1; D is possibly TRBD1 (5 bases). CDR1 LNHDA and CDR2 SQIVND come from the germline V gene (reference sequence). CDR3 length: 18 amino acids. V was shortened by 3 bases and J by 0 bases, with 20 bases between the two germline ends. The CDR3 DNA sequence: TGTGCCAGTAGTATCCTAATACAGGCGACTCTAATGAACACTGAAGCTTTCTTT. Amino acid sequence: CASSILIQATLMNTEAFF.

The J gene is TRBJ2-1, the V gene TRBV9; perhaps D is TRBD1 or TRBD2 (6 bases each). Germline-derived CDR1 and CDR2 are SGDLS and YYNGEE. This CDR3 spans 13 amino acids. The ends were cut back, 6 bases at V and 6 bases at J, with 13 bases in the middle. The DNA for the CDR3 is TGTGCCAGCAATGGAGGGGGAGGCAATGAGCAGTTCTTC. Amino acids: CASNGGGGNEQFF.

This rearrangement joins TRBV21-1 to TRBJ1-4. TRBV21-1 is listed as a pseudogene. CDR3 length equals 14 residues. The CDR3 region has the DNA TGTGCCAGCAGCAAAGGAGATCGGGGAGAAAAACTGTTTTTT. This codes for CASSKGDRGEKLFF.

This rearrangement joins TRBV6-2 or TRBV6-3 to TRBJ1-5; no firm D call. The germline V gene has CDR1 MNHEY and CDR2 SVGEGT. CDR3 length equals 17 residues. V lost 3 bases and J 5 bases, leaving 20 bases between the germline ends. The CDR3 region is CASSYHPGRSIDQPQHF. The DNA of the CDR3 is TGTGCCAGCAGTTATCATCCCGGGAGATCCATCGATCAGCCCCAGCATTTT.

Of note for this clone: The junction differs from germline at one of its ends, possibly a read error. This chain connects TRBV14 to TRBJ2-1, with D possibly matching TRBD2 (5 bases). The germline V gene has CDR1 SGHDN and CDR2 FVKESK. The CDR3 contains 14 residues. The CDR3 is CAGSIGGSYNEQFF. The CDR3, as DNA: TGTGCCGGCAGCATTGGAGGTTCCTACAATGAGCAGTTCTTC.

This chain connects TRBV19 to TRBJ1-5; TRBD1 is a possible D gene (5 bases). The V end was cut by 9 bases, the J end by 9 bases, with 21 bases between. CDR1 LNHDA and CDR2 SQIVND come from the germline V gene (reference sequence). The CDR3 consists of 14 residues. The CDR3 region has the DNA TGTGCCAGCCAAACTCGGGACCGCGGCTGGCCCCAGCATTTT. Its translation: CASQTRDRGWPQHF.

CDR3 residues: CASSPQDGQNTEAFF. The CDR3 DNA follows: TGTGCCAGCAGCCCGCAGGACGGGCAGAACACTGAAGCTTTCTTT. The V and J genes are TRBV7-9 and TRBJ1-1; no reliable D call. The CDR3 loop spans 15 amino acids. The germline V gene has CDR1 SEHNR and CDR2 FQNEAQ (reference sequence). Trimming removed 5 bases at V and 1 base at J, with 14 bases between. Supplemented by reference TRBV7-9 and TRBJ1-1, the full variable domain reads DTGVSQNPRHKITKRGQNVTFRCDPISEHNRLYWYRQTLGQGPEFLTYFQNEAQLEKSRLLSDRFSAERPKGSFSTLEIQRTEQGDSAMYLCASSPQDGQNTEAFFGQGTRLTVV.

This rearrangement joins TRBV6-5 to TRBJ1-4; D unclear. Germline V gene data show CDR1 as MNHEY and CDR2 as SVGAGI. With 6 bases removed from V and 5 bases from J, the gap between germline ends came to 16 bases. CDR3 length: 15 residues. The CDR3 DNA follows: TGTGCCAGCAGGGTGAATAGTCCGCTAAATGAAAAACTGTTTTTT. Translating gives CASRVNSPLNEKLFF.